This TCR beta chain was identified during a study of blood T cell repertoires in COVID-19. As for the study in general: PBMCs, B-cell-depleted T cells, or T cells provided the cDNA or gDNA that made up the material.

In terms of age and location, participants ranged from roughly 18 to 90 years and lived in about two dozen US areas. Participants' reported clinical history set cohort assignment. Resolution of symptoms, clearance, or two negative PCRs was present in recovered Cohort 3 donors. Sequenced by immunoSEQ multiplex PCR; TCRdb stores in-frame clones only, minus some. The data hold about 230,000 clones, with just over 85% observed a single time. This CDR3 spans 16 amino acids. The V gene end was trimmed by 2 bases and the J gene end by 6 bases; junction bases not matched to a gene: 4. CDR1 is SGHRS and CDR2 is YFSETQ in the germline V gene.

Material: PBMCs or T cells enriched from blood (not recorded which). This chain connects TRBV5-1 to TRBJ2-3; 15 bases agree with TRBD2. This TCR was recovered from a man aged 18 to 35 who had recovered from COVID-19. In DNA, the CDR3 is TGCGCCAGCAGCTTAACCGGGACTAGCGGGGGGGATACGCAGTATTTT. This translates into CASSLTGTSGGDTQYF.